The 14 T cell receptor delta chains presented below share a single source sample, sequenced in a study of Vδ1+ human thymocytes. General study findings and limits: In the thymus, TRG and TRD repertoires looked highly polyclonal with Gaussian CDR3 lengths.

RNA was extracted from the cells and then reverse transcribed. Pooled V-gene forward primers with one constant-region reverse primer generated the CDR3 amplicons by multiplex PCR. TCRdb re-called the multiplex PCR reads using CATT. Here the sample spans more than 50,000 delta-chain clones, about 15% being singletons. Their recognized antigens are unknown. Sequencing input: Vdelta1+ gamma-delta thymocytes from the thymus. Subset meaning: FACS-sorted CD3+ TCRalphabeta- TCRVdelta1+ TCRVdelta2- thymocytes. The source of these receptors is a boy under two years old who had congenital heart surgery.

The chain couples TRDV1 to TRDJ1; perhaps TRDD3 as D (6 bases). This CDR3 has 19 residues. Trimming left V 0 bases short and J 1 base short, with 21 bases between. Germline CDR1 reads TSWWSYY; CDR2 reads QGS. The chain's CDR3 is CALGELTGGLTKCTDKLIF. The CDR3, as DNA: TGTGCTCTTGGGGAACTAACCGGGGGACTTACTAAGTGCACCGATAAACTCATCTTT.

This chain uses TRAV29/DV5 with TRDJ1, with 8 bases fitting TRDD2. V was clipped by 0 bases and J by 7 bases; unmatched bases: 17. Germline loops: CDR1 NSMFDY, CDR2 ISSIKDK. CDR3 length equals 17 residues. The CDR3 loop is CAASAYFLRKGYGKLIF. The CDR3 coding sequence is TGTGCAGCAAGCGCGTACTTCCTACGTAAGGGATATGGTAAACTCATCTTT.

This chain connects TRDV1 to TRDJ1, with a possible D match to TRDD3 (7 bases). There are 21 residues in the CDR3. Germline CDR1 reads TSWWSYY; CDR2 reads QGS. The ends were cut back, 3 bases at V and 0 bases at J, with 29 bases in the middle. In DNA form, the CDR3 reads TGTGCTCTTGGGGACTCCTACGTCTTCGGTACTGGGGCCCCTTACACCGATAAACTCATCTTT. It encodes CALGDSYVFGTGAPYTDKLIF.

This clone was counted between two and nine times. The chain joins TRDV1 to TRDJ1, with a weak D call TRDD2 (9 bases). The CDR3 runs 23 residues. Trimming removed 3 bases at V and 1 base at J, with 36 bases between. Germline V lookup: CDR1 TSWWSYY, CDR2 QGS. The CDR3 region is CALGDPWPSYEGYAALGTDKLIF. CDR3 coding DNA: TGTGCTCTTGGGGATCCTTGGCCTTCCTACGAGGGATACGCGGCTTTAGGCACCGATAAACTCATCTTT.

The gene calls are TRDV1 and TRDJ1, with 7 bases aligning to TRDD3. Germline V lookup: CDR1 TSWWSYY, CDR2 QGS. The CDR3 spans 19 residues. J gave up 0 bases and V 3 bases, and 16 bases lay outside the gene matches. CDR3: CALGDKVPGGSLYTDKLIF. Here the CDR3 DNA reads TGTGCTCTTGGGGATAAGGTCCCCGGGGGATCCCTGTACACCGATAAACTCATCTTT.

The chain uses TRDV1 and TRDJ1; 7 bases align to TRDD3. V dropped 0 bases and J dropped 0; count of bases not matched to a gene: 16. The CDR3 extends over 20 amino acids. CDR1 and CDR2 (germline): TSWWSYY, QGS. The CDR3 DNA reads as TGTGCTCTTGGGGAACTCGGTCCCTCGTACTGGGGTCCGTACACCGATAAACTCATCTTT. Its protein is CALGELGPSYWGPYTDKLIF.

This clone was seen only a few times. The chain couples TRDV1 to TRDJ1; possible D gene TRDD3, 6 bases. This CDR3 region has 16 residues. Germline loops: CDR1 TSWWSYY, CDR2 QGS. Deletions cut 0 bases from V and 4 bases from J, with 15 bases between. CDR3 region: CALGELPIRGNDKLIF. DNA for the CDR3: TGTGCTCTTGGGGAACTTCCCATTAGGGGGAACGATAAACTCATCTTT.

This clone was seen a few times. This chain uses TRDV1 with TRDJ1; 8 bases are a match to TRDD3. V lost 2 bases and J lost 0; bases outside the gene matches: 11. The CDR3 extends over 18 amino acids. From germline, CDR1 is TSWWSYY and CDR2 QGS. The DNA for the CDR3 is TGTGCTCTTGGGGAAAGCCTGGGGGACCCTAAGTACACCGATAAACTCATCTTT. Translating gives CALGESLGDPKYTDKLIF.

The chain links TRDV1 to TRDJ1; 8 positions agree with TRDD3. CDR3 length: 16 residues. V lost 2 bases to trimming and J lost 0 bases; unmatched junction nucleotides: 5. The germline gives CDR1 TSWWSYY, CDR2 QGS. The CDR3 sequence is CALGEGWGNHTDKLIF. The CDR3 nucleotides read TGTGCTCTTGGGGAAGGCTGGGGGAATCACACCGATAAACTCATCTTT.

The chain uses TRDV1 and TRDJ1; TRDD2 might be the D (6 bases). V was pared by 1 base and J by 0 bases, with 33 bases between. Germline CDR1 reads TSWWSYY; CDR2 reads QGS. This CDR3 has 23 residues. The CDR3 spells CALGEPISCPPTDGRMYTDKLIF. CDR3 nucleotide sequence: TGTGCTCTTGGGGAACCTATTTCCTGTCCTCCTACGGATGGCCGGATGTACACCGATAAACTCATCTTT.

This chain uses TRDV1 with TRDJ1; TRDD3 agrees at 13 bases. The CDR3 contains 23 residues. From germline, CDR1 is TSWWSYY and CDR2 QGS. V lost 2 bases to trimming and J lost 4 bases; unmatched junction nucleotides: 25. CDR3 sequence (DNA): TGTGCTCTTGGGGAAATGGCACTACCTATACCTACTGGGGGATACGGGGTCCTCGATAAACTCATCTTT. This sequence encodes CALGEMALPIPTGGYGVLDKLIF.

The V and J genes are TRDV2 and TRDJ3, with TRDD3 identical over 9 bases. This CDR3 is built from 20 residues. V shed 3 bases, J shed 2 bases, and the junction held 13 bases outside the gene matches. In germline, CDR1 is GEAIGNYY, CDR2 EKD. DNA for the CDR3: TGTGCCTGTGACCCCCCTACCGGGGGATACTTCCCCTGGGACACCCGACAGATGTTTTTC. This codes for CACDPPTGGYFPWDTRQMFF.

This clone turned up a few times. The chain has TRDV3 and TRDJ1, with 9 bases identical to TRDD3. Germline lookup yields CDR1 TVYSNPD and CDR2 GDNSRS (reference sequence). Trimming took 4 bases from V and 0 from J; bases not matched to a gene: 15. The CDR3 spans 17 residues. The CDR3 nucleotides are TGTGCCTCGACTCTACTGGGGGAAATTCATCACACCGATAAACTCATCTTT. This encodes CASTLLGEIHHTDKLIF.

The rearrangement links TRDV1 to TRDJ1; 11 bases map to TRDD3. The V segment lost 0 bases and the J segment 1 base; nucleotides outside the gene matches: 13. This CDR3 is built from 20 residues. Germline-derived CDR1 and CDR2 are TSWWSYY and QGS. The CDR3, as DNA: TGTGCTCTTGGGGAACTCATAGCGATGGGGGATACGCAGTCCACCGATAAACTCATCTTT. Its protein is CALGELIAMGDTQSTDKLIF.